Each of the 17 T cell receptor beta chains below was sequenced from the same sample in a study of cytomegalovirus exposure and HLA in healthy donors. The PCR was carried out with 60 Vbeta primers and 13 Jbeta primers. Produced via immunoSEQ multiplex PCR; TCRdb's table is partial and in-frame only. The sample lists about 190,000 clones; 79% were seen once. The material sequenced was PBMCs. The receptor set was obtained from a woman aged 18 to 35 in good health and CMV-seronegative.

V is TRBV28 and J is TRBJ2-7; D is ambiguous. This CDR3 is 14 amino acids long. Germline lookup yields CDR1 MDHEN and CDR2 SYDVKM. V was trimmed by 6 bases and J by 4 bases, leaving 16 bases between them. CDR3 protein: CASRSQETFYEQYF. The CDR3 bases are TGTGCCAGCAGGAGCCAGGAAACGTTTTACGAGCAGTACTTC.

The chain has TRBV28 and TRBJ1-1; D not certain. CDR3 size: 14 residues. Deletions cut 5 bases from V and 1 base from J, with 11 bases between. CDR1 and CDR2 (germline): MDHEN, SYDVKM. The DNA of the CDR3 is TGTGCCAGCAGTCGCCGGGGTCGGAACACTGAAGCTTTCTTT. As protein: CASSRRGRNTEAFF.

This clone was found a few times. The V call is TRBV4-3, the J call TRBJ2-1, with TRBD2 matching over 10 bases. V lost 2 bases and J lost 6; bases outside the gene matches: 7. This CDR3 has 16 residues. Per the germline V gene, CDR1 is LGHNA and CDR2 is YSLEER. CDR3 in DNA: TGCGCCAGCAGCCAATCAGCGGGAGGGCTGACCAATGAGCAGTTCTTC. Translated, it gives CASSQSAGGLTNEQFF.

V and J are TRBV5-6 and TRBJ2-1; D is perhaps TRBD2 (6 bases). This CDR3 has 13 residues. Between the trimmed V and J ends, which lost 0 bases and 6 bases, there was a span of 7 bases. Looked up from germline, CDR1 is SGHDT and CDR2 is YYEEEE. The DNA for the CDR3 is TGTGCCAGCAGCTTGGAGCGGGCCAATGAGCAGTTCTTC. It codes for CASSLERANEQFF.

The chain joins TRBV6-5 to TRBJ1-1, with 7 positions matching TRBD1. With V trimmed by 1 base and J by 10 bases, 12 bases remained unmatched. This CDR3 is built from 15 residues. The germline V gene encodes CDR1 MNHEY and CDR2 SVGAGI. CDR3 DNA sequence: TGTGCCAGCAGTTACTACACAGGGGATCTTTGCGGAGCTTTCTTT. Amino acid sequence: CASSYYTGDLCGAFF.

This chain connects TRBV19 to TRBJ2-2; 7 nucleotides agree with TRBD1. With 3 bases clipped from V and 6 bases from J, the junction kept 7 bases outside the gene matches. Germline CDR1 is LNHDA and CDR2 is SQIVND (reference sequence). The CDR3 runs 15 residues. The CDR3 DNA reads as TGTGCCAGTAGTATTGCGAAGGGGGCGGCCGGGGAGCTGTTTTTT. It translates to CASSIAKGAAGELFF.

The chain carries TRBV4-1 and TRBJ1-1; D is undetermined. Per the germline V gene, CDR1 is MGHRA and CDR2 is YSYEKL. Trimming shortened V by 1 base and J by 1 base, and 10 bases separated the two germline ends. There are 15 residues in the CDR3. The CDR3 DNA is TGCGCCAGCAGCCAAGTAAGCGCGACGAACACTGAAGCTTTCTTT. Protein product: CASSQVSATNTEAFF.

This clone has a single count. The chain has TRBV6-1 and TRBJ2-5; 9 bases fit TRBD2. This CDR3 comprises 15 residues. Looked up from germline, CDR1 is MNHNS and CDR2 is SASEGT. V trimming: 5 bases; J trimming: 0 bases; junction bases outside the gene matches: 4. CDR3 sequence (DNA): TGTGCCAGCAGTAAAAGCGGGGGGAACCAAGAGACCCAGTACTTC. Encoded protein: CASSKSGGNQETQYF.

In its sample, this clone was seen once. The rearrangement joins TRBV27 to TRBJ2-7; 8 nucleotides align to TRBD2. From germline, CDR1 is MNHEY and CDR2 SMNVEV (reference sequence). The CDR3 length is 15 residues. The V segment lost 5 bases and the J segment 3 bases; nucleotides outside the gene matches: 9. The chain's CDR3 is CASSRQLAAIYEQYF. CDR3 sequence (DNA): TGTGCCAGCAGTCGCCAACTAGCGGCGATCTACGAGCAGTACTTC.

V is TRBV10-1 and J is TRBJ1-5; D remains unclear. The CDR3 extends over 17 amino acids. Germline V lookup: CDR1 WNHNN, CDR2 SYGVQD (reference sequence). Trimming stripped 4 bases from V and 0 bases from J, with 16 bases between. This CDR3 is CASSVTSTKHSNQPQHF. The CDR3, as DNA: TGCGCCAGCAGTGTTACAAGTACGAAACATAGCAATCAGCCCCAGCATTTT.

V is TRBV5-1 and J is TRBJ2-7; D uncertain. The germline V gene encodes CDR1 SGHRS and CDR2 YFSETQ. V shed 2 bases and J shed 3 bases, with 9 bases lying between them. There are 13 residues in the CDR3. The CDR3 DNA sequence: TGCGCCAGCAGCTTAAACACTAACTACGAGCAGTACTTC. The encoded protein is CASSLNTNYEQYF.

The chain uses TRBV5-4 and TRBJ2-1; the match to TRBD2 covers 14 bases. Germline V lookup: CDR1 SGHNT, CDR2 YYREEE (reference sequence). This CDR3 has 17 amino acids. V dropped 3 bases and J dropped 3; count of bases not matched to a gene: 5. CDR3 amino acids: CASSWTSGGRNYNEQFF. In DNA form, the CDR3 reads TGTGCCAGCAGCTGGACTAGCGGGGGGCGGAACTACAATGAGCAGTTCTTC.

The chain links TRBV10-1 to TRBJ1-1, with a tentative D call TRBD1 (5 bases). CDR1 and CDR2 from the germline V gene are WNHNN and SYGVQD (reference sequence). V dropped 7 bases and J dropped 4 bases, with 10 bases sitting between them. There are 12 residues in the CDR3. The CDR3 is CASKAGPTEAFF. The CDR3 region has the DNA TGCGCCAGCAAGGCAGGGCCCACTGAAGCTTTCTTT.

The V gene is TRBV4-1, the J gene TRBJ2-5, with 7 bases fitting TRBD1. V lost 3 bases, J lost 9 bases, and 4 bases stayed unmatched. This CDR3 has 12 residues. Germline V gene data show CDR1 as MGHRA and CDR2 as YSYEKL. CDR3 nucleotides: TGCGCCAGCAGCCAGACAGGGTTGTCCCAGTACTTC. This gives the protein CASSQTGLSQYF.

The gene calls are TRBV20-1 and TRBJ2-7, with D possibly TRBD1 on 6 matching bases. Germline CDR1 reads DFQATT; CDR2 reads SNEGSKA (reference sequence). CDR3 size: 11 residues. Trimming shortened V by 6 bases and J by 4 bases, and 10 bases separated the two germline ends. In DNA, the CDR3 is TGCAGTGCCAACAGGGATTACGAGCAGTACTTC. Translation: CSANRDYEQYF.

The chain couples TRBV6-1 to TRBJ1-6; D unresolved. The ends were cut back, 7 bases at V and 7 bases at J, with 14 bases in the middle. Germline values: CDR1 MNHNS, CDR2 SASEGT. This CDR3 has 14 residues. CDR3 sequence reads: CASILDLVNSPLHF. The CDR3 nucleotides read TGTGCCAGCATCTTAGATCTGGTGAATTCACCCCTCCACTTT.

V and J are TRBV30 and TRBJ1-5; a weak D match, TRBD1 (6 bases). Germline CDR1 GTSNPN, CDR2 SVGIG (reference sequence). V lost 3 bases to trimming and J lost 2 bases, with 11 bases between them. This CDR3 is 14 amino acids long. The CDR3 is CAWSTGYGNQPQHF. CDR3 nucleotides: TGTGCCTGGAGCACAGGGTATGGCAATCAGCCCCAGCATTTT.